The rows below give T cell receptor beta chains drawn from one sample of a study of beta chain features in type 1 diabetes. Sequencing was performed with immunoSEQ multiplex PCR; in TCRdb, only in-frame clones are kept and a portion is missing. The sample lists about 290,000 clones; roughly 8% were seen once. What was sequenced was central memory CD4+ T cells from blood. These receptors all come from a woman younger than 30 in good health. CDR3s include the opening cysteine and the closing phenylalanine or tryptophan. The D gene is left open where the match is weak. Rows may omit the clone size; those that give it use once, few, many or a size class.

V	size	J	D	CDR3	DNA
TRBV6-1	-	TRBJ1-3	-	CASSEPGRSYTIYF	TGTGCCAGCAGTGAACCCGGCAGGAGTTACACCATATATTTT
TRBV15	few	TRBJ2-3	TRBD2	CATSRDIERDLSQRDTQYF	TGTGCCACCAGCAGAGATATTGAGCGGGACCTAAGTCAACGTGATACGCAGTATTTT
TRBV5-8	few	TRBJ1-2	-	CASSPRSYGYTF	TGTGCCAGCAGCCCCAGGTCCTATGGCTACACCTTC
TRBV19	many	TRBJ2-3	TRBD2	CASKRTSGSNTQYF	TGTGCCAGTAAGCGGACTAGCGGCTCGAATACGCAGTATTTT
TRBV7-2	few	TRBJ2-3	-	CASSLGLVVPTDTQYF	TGTGCCAGCAGCTTAGGACTAGTCGTCCCCACAGATACGCAGTATTTT
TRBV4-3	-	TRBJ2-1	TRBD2	CASSQSAGGWGEQFF	TGCGCCAGCAGCCAGTCAGCGGGAGGGTGGGGTGAGCAGTTCTTC
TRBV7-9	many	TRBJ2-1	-	CASSLERRGNEQFF	TGTGCCAGCAGCTTAGAGAGGAGGGGGAATGAGCAGTTCTTC
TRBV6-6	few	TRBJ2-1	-	CASSPFLRNSYNEQFF	TGTGCCAGCAGTCCCTTCTTACGGAATTCGTACAATGAGCAGTTCTTC
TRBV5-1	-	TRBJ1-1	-	CASSLAWKGVMTEAFF	TGCGCCAGCAGCTTGGCCTGGAAAGGGGTTATGACTGAAGCTTTCTTT
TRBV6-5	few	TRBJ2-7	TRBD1	CASSYSGTGTYEQYF	TGTGCCAGCAGTTACTCGGGGACAGGGACCTACGAGCAGTACTTC
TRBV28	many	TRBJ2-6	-	CASSQLRGANVLTF	TGTGCCAGCAGCCAACTACGCGGGGCCAACGTCCTGACTTTC
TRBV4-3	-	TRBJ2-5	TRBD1	CASSQVSGQGPETQYF	TGCGCCAGCAGCCAAGTCTCGGGACAGGGACCAGAGACCCAGTACTTC
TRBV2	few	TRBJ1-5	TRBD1	CASSPRQGADQPQHF	TGTGCCAGCAGTCCTCGACAGGGGGCGGATCAGCCCCAGCATTTT
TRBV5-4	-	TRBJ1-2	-	CASSLVRDSGYTF	TGTGCCAGCAGCTTGGTGAGGGACTCTGGCTACACCTTC
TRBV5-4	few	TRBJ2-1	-	CASSSQTAASYNEQFF	TGTGCCAGCAGCTCACAGACGGCTGCGTCCTACAATGAGCAGTTCTTC
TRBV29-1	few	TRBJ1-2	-	CSAAGTHGTNYGYTF	TGCAGCGCCGCCGGGACTCACGGAACTAACTATGGCTACACCTTC
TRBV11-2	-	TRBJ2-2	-	CASSLQQNTGELFF	TGTGCCAGCAGCTTACAACAGAACACCGGGGAGCTGTTTTTT